Below, 31 T cell receptor beta chains from the same sample are listed, as sequenced in a study of T-cell reconstitution after alpha-beta-depleted transplantation in children. Unique molecular identifiers were used in preparing the TCRbeta library. TCRdb passed the PCR reads through MiXCR, listing each CDR3 protein once. The table records hundreds of thousands of distinct CDR3 sequences, approximately 12% of them present only once. The sequences come from PBMCs from the stem cell graft donor, collected from the stem cell graft. The receptor set was obtained from a human donor who donated a stem cell graft to a child with combined immunodeficiency.

This chain connects TRBV12-3 or TRBV12-4 to TRBJ2-5; D call uncertain. Deletions cut 3 bases from V and 2 bases from J, with 10 bases between. CDR3 length: 14 amino acids. CDR3 nucleotides: TGTGCCAGCAGTTTTCCACACAATCAAGAGACCCAGTACTTC. The encoded protein is CASSFPHNQETQYF.

This chain links TRBV6-4 with TRBJ2-1; the D is unclear. The germline V and J ends were trimmed by 2 bases and 0 bases, with 11 bases remaining between them. This CDR3 region has 16 residues. Per germline, CDR1 MRHNA and CDR2 SNTAGT. The CDR3 loop reads CASSDLASSSYNEQFF. The CDR3 nucleotides read TGTGCCAGCAGTGACCTGGCCTCAAGCTCCTACAATGAGCAGTTCTTC.

This clonotype was observed many times. This CDR3 is CSAFDLNYNEQFF. The CDR3 region has the DNA TGCAGTGCGTTTGACCTTAACTACAATGAGCAGTTCTTC. The rearrangement joins TRBV20-1 to TRBJ2-1; no clear D gene. The germline gives CDR1 DFQATT, CDR2 SNEGSKA (reference sequence). The CDR3 runs 13 residues. V was clipped by 6 bases and J by 3 bases, with 12 bases between them.

This clonotype was detected only a few times. The chain has TRBV14 and TRBJ2-3; the match to TRBD2 covers 8 bases. Germline trimming cut 4 bases from V and 3 bases from J; bases unmatched to any gene: 12. The CDR3 runs to 17 residues. Looked up from germline, CDR1 is SGHDN and CDR2 is FVKESK. CDR3 coding DNA: TGTGCCAGCAGCCCTACGGGGGGGCAGACCCGAACAGATACGCAGTATTTT. Protein: CASSPTGGQTRTDTQYF.

This clonotype has a handful of counts. This chain joins TRBV19 and TRBJ2-3; D is possibly TRBD1 (5 bases). The CDR3 consists of 15 residues. Germline assignment: CDR1 LNHDA and CDR2 SQIVND (reference sequence). The V end lost 3 bases, the J end lost 4 bases, and 14 bases lay between the germline ends. The CDR3 region has the DNA TGTGCCAGTAGTATTGGGGCCCGCGGCGCAGATACGCAGTATTTT. This codes for CASSIGARGADTQYF.

The chain carries TRBV24-1 and TRBJ1-2, with 7 bases matching TRBD1. This CDR3 is built from 13 residues. CDR1 is KGHDR and CDR2 is SFDVKD in the germline V gene. V lost 2 bases, J lost 4 bases, and 0 bases stayed unmatched. CDR3 nucleotide sequence: TGTGCCACCAGTGATTGGACAGGCTATGGCTACACCTTC. Translated, it gives CATSDWTGYGYTF.

This clonotype has more than one count but fewer than ten. This rearrangement joins TRBV6-5 to TRBJ1-5; D gene unclear. Trimming pared 0 bases from V and 7 bases from J, leaving 13 bases between. From germline, CDR1 is MNHEY and CDR2 SVGAGI. The CDR3 is 15 residues long. CDR3 bases: TGTGCCAGCAGTTACTCGGGCCGCGCGGAACAGCCCCAGCATTTT. Protein: CASSYSGRAEQPQHF.

This clonotype has more than one count but fewer than ten. The chain couples TRBV5-5 to TRBJ2-3, with D unresolved. Per the germline V gene, CDR1 is SGHKS and CDR2 is YYEKEE (reference sequence). The V end lost 1 base, the J end lost 6 bases, and 12 bases lay between the germline ends. The CDR3 covers 14 residues. The CDR3 spells CASSLTILSDTQYF. Written as DNA, the CDR3 is TGTGCCAGCAGCTTGACCATCCTGAGCGATACGCAGTATTTT. The full variable domain, its missing parts supplied by reference TRBV5-5 and TRBJ2-3, is DAGVTQSPTHLIKTRGQQVTLRCSPISGHKSVSWYQQVLGQGPQFIFQYYEKEERGRGNFPDRFSARQFPNYSSELNVNALLLGDSALYLCASSLTILSDTQYFGPGTRLTVL.

The chain combines TRBV6-2 or TRBV6-3 with TRBJ2-7; D might be TRBD1 or TRBD2, each matching 5 bases. Trimming left V 2 bases short and J 4 bases short, with 9 bases between. This CDR3 spans 13 amino acids. Germline CDR1 is MNHEY and CDR2 is SVGEGT. In DNA form, the CDR3 reads TGTGCCAGCAGTTACCACAGGACTTACGAGCAGTACTTC. Translating it yields CASSYHRTYEQYF.

This clonotype was seen repeatedly, ten times or more. The chain carries TRBV7-8 and TRBJ2-3; D tentatively reads TRBD1 or TRBD2 (5 bases each). This CDR3 region has 16 residues. With 3 bases removed from V and 3 bases from J, the gap between germline ends came to 16 bases. Per germline, CDR1 SGHVS and CDR2 FQNEAQ. The CDR3 reads CASSFPQGEWTDTQYF. CDR3 bases: TGTGCCAGCAGCTTCCCCCAGGGAGAATGGACAGATACGCAGTATTTT.

This clonotype turned up a few times. This sequence joins TRBV6-1 and TRBJ2-7, with 9 nucleotides matching TRBD2. The germline gives CDR1 MNHNS, CDR2 SASEGT. Unmatched junction bases numbered 9, after V lost 4 bases and J lost 2 bases. The CDR3 length is 16 residues. The CDR3 nucleotides read TGTGCCAGCAGTGCTTACGGGACTAGCAATCCCTACGAGCAGTACTTC. It translates to CASSAYGTSNPYEQYF.

This clonotype appeared many times. The rearrangement joins TRBV12-3 or TRBV12-4 to TRBJ2-5; D call uncertain. Trimming removed 0 bases from V and 4 bases from J, with 9 bases in between. The CDR3 has 14 residues. The CDR3 DNA is TGTGCCAGCAGTTTAGCAGGCTATCGAGAGACCCAGTACTTC. Translating it yields CASSLAGYRETQYF.

The table lists this clonotype with a few counts. This rearrangement joins TRBV5-6 to TRBJ1-5, with D unclear. Germline CDR1 SGHDT, CDR2 YYEEEE. Trimming removed 4 bases at V and 4 bases at J, with 12 bases between. CDR3 length: 14 amino acids. CDR3 loop: CASSLLGYNQPQHF. The DNA of the CDR3 is TGTGCCAGCAGCCTCCTGGGGTATAATCAGCCCCAGCATTTT.

The chain uses TRBV4-2 and TRBJ2-2; weak D call: TRBD1 (5 bases). Germline V lookup: CDR1 LGHNA, CDR2 YNFKEQ. This CDR3 spans 17 amino acids. The V end lost 4 bases, the J end lost 2 bases, and 17 bases lay between the germline ends. The CDR3 spells CASSLNPAGSNTGELFF. DNA of the CDR3: TGTGCCAGCAGCCTCAACCCCGCAGGGTCCAACACCGGGGAGCTGTTTTTT.

The chain combines TRBV15 with TRBJ2-4, with D possibly matching TRBD2 (6 bases). The CDR3 has 17 residues. Trimming pared 0 bases from V and 2 bases from J, leaving 14 bases between. Germline CDR1 is LNHNV and CDR2 is YYDKDF (reference sequence). The DNA for the CDR3 is TGTGCCACCAGCAGAGATGCCACGCGGGGACCCAAAAACATTCAGTACTTC. It translates to CATSRDATRGPKNIQYF.

This clonotype occurred a few times. This chain links TRBV2 with TRBJ1-4; D uncertain. The CDR3 extends over 15 amino acids. V gave up 1 base and J gave up 0 bases, with 6 bases separating them. Germline lookup yields CDR1 SNHLY and CDR2 FYNNEI. The CDR3 spells CASSEGASTNEKLFF. CDR3 nucleotide sequence: TGTGCCAGCAGTGAAGGGGCCTCAACTAATGAAAAACTGTTTTTT.

The V and J genes are TRBV20-1 and TRBJ2-1, with TRBD2 matching 8 bases. V dropped 1 base and J dropped 14; count of bases not matched to a gene: 7. The CDR3 extends over 12 amino acids. Germline V gives CDR1 DFQATT, CDR2 SNEGSKA (reference sequence). The CDR3 reads CSARGLGGVKFF. Written as DNA, the CDR3 is TGCAGTGCTAGAGGTCTCGGGGGGGTTAAGTTCTTC.

The CDR3, as DNA: TGCGCCAGCAGCCGAGATGAGGGGTTGCGGGGAGGCGAGCAGTACTTC. The encoded protein is CASSRDEGLRGGEQYF. The genes are TRBV4-3 and TRBJ2-7, with a weak D call TRBD2 (6 bases). Looked up from germline, CDR1 is LGHNA and CDR2 is YSLEER. This CDR3 has 16 residues. Trimming shortened V by 4 bases and J by 6 bases, and 22 bases separated the two germline ends.

There are a few counts of this clonotype. V and J are TRBV18 and TRBJ2-6; 10 bases are a match to TRBD1. J gave up 2 bases and V 7 bases, and 8 bases lay outside the gene matches. The germline V gene encodes CDR1 KGHSH and CDR2 LQKENI. The CDR3 runs 17 residues. DNA for the CDR3: TGTGCCAGCTATCTTAGGGACAGGGGAGCTGGGGCCAACGTCCTGACTTTC. It specifies CASYLRDRGAGANVLTF.

This clonotype was counted only a few times. The chain uses TRBV12-3 or TRBV12-4 and TRBJ2-1; 10 positions match TRBD1. This CDR3 spans 14 amino acids. With V trimmed by 7 bases and J by 7 bases, 7 bases remained unmatched. CDR3 sequence (DNA): TGTGCCAGCACCACCTGGGACAGGGGAAATGAGCAGTTCTTC. Its protein is CASTTWDRGNEQFF.

The gene calls are TRBV20-1 and TRBJ1-2, with a tentative D call TRBD1 (5 bases). The CDR3 has 15 residues. The V gene's germline CDR1 is DFQATT and CDR2 SNEGSKA (reference sequence). V was pared by 5 bases and J by 5 bases, with 21 bases between. The DNA of the CDR3 is TGCAGTGCTCAAGCCGGAGGGCAGGGAGGGTATGGCTACACCTTC. Translating gives CSAQAGGQGGYGYTF.

This clonotype was found a few times. This chain joins TRBV12-3 or TRBV12-4 and TRBJ2-3; possibly TRBD2 for D (7 bases). This CDR3 has 15 amino acids. V was clipped by 6 bases and J by 4 bases, with 17 bases between them. The CDR3 DNA sequence: TGTGCCAGCAGCACCGGGGGGCCATGGGCAGATACGCAGTATTTT. It translates to CASSTGGPWADTQYF.

This clonotype was observed at least ten times. V and J are TRBV29-1 and TRBJ2-7, with 8 nucleotides matching TRBD1. This CDR3 has 12 amino acids. CDR1 and CDR2 from the germline V gene are SQVTM and ANQGSEA. The J segment lost 3 bases and the V segment lost 6 bases, leaving 4 bases of the junction unmatched. CDR3 amino acids: CSVRTGGYEQYF. CDR3 in DNA: TGCAGCGTCCGCACAGGGGGCTACGAGCAGTACTTC.

V is TRBV5-1 and J is TRBJ1-1, with D uncertain. Germline V lookup: CDR1 SGHRS, CDR2 YFSETQ. V was clipped by 4 bases and J by 3 bases, with 10 bases between them. The CDR3 sequence is 13 residues long. The CDR3 sequence is CASSRTEYTEAFF. CDR3 in DNA: TGCGCCAGCAGCCGGACGGAATACACTGAAGCTTTCTTT.

This rearrangement joins TRBV5-4 to TRBJ2-3, with D perhaps matching TRBD2 (6 bases). The CDR3 consists of 15 residues. The ends were cut back, 5 bases at V and 3 bases at J, with 16 bases in the middle. The V gene's germline CDR1 is SGHNT and CDR2 YYREEE (reference sequence). The CDR3 sequence: CASSFQGGGTDTQYF. CDR3 in DNA: TGTGCCAGCAGTTTCCAGGGAGGAGGGACAGATACGCAGTATTTT. The variable domain in full, completed from reference TRBV5-4 and TRBJ2-3, reads ETGVTQSPTHLIKTRGQQVTLRCSSQSGHNTVSWYQQALGQGPQFIFQYYREEENGRGNFPPRFSGLQFPNYSSELNVNALELDDSALYLCASSFQGGGTDTQYFGPGTRLTVL.

This clonotype has at least ten counts. The V and J genes are TRBV10-3 and TRBJ1-2; TRBD1 is a possible D gene (5 bases). The V and J ends lost 4 bases and 8 bases respectively, with 26 bases between them. The CDR3 spans 17 residues. The germline gives CDR1 ENHRY, CDR2 SYGVKD. The CDR3 region is CAISATIPGRSWNGYTF. CDR3 sequence (DNA): TGTGCCATCAGTGCCACCATTCCGGGGCGCTCCTGGAACGGCTACACCTTC.

The CDR3 sequence is CASSSGQGREQYF. CDR3 bases: TGTGCCAGCAGCTCTGGACAGGGGAGGGAGCAGTACTTC. V is TRBV7-2 and J is TRBJ2-7; 9 nucleotides agree with TRBD1. Germline V gene data show CDR1 as SGHTA and CDR2 as FQGNSA. V trimming: 4 bases; J trimming: 7 bases; junction bases outside the gene matches: 5. The CDR3 has 13 residues.

This clonotype was observed many times. This sequence joins TRBV6-4 and TRBJ2-1, with a weak D call TRBD1 (5 bases). The germline CDR1 and CDR2 sequences are MRHNA and SNTAGT. The CDR3 is 14 residues long. Trimming took off 5 bases at V and 6 bases at J, with 14 bases between the two ends. The CDR3 DNA reads as TGTGCCAGCAGTCATGCTGAGCAGGGCAATGAGCAGTTCTTC. It codes for CASSHAEQGNEQFF.

V and J are TRBV6-7 and TRBJ2-3; 13 bases fit TRBD2. TRBV6-7 is reported as an ORF; its role is uncertain. Trimming removed 6 bases from V and 4 bases from J; junction bases left unmatched: 13. This CDR3 comprises 18 residues. In DNA, the CDR3 is TGTGCCAGCAGATCCCTGCCGTGGACTAGCGGGAGCCCAGATACGCAGTATTTT. As protein: CASRSLPWTSGSPDTQYF.

This clonotype has more than one count but fewer than ten. The chain employs TRBV20-1 and TRBJ2-7, with unresolved D. The V end lost 6 bases, the J end lost 0 bases, and 15 bases lay between the germline ends. The germline CDR1 and CDR2 sequences are DFQATT and SNEGSKA (reference sequence). The CDR3 extends over 14 amino acids. The CDR3 reads CSAMVELSSYEQYF. The CDR3 DNA is TGCAGTGCAATGGTGGAATTGAGCTCCTACGAGCAGTACTTC.

The gene calls are TRBV28 and TRBJ1-1; D unclear. V lost 6 bases and J 3 bases, leaving 14 bases between the germline ends. Germline V gene data show CDR1 as MDHEN and CDR2 as SYDVKM. The CDR3 covers 14 residues. Here the CDR3 DNA reads TGTGCCAGCAGCCAAAGAGGTAGGGACACTGAAGCTTTCTTT. Its translation is CASSQRGRDTEAFF.